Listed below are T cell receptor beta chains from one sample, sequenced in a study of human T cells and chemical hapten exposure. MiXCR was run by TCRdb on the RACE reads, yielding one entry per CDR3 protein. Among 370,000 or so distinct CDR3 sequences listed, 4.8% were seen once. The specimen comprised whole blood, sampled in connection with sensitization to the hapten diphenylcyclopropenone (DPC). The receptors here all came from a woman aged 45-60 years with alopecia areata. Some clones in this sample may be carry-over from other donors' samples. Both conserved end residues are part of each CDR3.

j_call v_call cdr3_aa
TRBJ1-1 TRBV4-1 CASSFGIENTEAFF
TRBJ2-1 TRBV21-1 CASSKIGGPHYNEQFF
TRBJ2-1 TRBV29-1 CSVEGGQGKVNEQFF
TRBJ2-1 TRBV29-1 CSVGGVGQPHNEQFF
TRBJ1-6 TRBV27 CASRPQGGNSPLHF
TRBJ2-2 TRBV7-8 CASSFPGQSNTGELFF
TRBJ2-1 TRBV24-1 CATSDVRQSNEQFF
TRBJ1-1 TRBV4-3 CASSPGQGFYTEAFF
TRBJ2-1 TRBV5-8 CASSRGQGAGNEQFF
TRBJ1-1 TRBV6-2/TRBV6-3 CASSSERGVQPPNTEAFF
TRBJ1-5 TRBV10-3 CAISDPGRSNQPQHF
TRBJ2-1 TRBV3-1 CASSPTTGVGEQFF
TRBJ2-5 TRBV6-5 CASSYGLAGRTDQETQYF
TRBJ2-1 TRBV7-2 CASTRTGEQFF
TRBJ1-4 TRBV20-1 CSALDLKKLFF
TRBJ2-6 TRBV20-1 CSASGQVGVLTF
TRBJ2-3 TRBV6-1 CASSETRRYF
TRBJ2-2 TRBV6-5 CASSRLPGELFF
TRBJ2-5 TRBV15 CATSEGRDTKRETQYF
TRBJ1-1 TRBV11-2 CASSLEPGGWNTEAFF
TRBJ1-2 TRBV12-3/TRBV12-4 CASTQGALGYTF
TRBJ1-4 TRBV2 CASLTPEFNEKLFF
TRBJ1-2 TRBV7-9 CASSLVSGENYGYTF
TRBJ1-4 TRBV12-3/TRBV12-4 CASSRPGRHNEKLFF
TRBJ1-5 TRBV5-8 CASSPGQTRFQPQHF
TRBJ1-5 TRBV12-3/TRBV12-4 CASSSETVGQPQHF
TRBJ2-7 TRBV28 CASNPGEREYHEQYF
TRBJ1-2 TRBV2 CASSEGSSYGYTF
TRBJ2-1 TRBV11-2 CASSRISGAPYEQFF
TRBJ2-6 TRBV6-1 CASSEVSRANVLTF
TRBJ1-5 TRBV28 CASSLAQASNQPQHF
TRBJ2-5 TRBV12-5 CASGSRGVETQYF
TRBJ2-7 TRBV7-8 CASSLAAGWGAYEQYF
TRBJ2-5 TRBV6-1 CASSRGGTSGQETQYF
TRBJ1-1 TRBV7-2 CASSGGYSTEAFF
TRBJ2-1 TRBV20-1 CSAPGTRGYIEQFF
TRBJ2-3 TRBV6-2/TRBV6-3 CASSLLAGGFTDTQYF
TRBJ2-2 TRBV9 CASSVAVRGSDTGELFF
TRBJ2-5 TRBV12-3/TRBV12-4 CASTHPRGAGEETQYF
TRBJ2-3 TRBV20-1 CSASFAGGRADTQYF
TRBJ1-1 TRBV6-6 CASSSPGIRTEAFF
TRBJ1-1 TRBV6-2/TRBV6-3 CASSYDGSTEAFF
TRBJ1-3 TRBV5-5 CASSLGGSLGNTIYF
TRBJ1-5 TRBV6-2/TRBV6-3 CASRPGQGDNQPQHF
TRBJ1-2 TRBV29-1 CSVEVVGLTNYGYTF
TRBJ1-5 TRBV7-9 CASSSGGLQPQHF
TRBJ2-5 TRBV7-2 CASSLGGRVETQYF
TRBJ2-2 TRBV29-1 CSVEMGVSGELFF
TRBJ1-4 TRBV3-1 CASSPRDRGRFEKLFF
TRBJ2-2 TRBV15 CATSRAKGLGGELFF
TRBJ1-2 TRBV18 CASSPTGGPLNYGYTF
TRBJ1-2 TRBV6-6 CASRETGALLSRYGYTF
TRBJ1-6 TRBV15 CATSTPSGNSPLHF
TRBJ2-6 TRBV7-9 CASSARVTSSGANVLTF
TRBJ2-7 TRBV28 CASSLSGATSYEQYF
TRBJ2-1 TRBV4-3 CASSQEGTLDGEQFF
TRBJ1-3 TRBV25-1 CASSDVTSSGNTIYF